The 20 T cell receptor beta chains in this list originate from one sample, sequenced in a study of T cell responses to AZD1222 COVID-19 vaccine. Sequencing used immunoSEQ multiplex PCR; TCRdb keeps in-frame clones, though not all of them. The data hold approximately 130,000 clones, with nearly 95% observed a single time. Source: peripheral blood, taken on day 0 of AZD1222 vaccination. These receptors originate from an adult in good health.

The genes are TRBV2 and TRBJ1-2; 11 positions match TRBD1. V shed 1 base and J 7 bases; nucleotides not matched to a gene: 2. Germline V gene lookup returns CDR1 SNHLY and CDR2 FYNNEI. This CDR3 region has 14 residues. CDR3 amino acids: CASSEGTGGGGYTF. DNA of the CDR3: TGTGCCAGCAGTGAAGGGACAGGGGGCGGTGGCTACACCTTC.

This chain connects TRBV29-1 to TRBJ2-1; TRBD2 is a possible D gene (5 bases). Germline CDR1 is SQVTM and CDR2 is ANQGSEA. V was pared by 3 bases and J by 6 bases, with 15 bases between. This CDR3 has 14 residues. The CDR3 coding sequence is TGCAGCGTTGAGGAGGTAAGGAATGGCAATGAGCAGTTCTTC. Its protein product is CSVEEVRNGNEQFF.

The gene calls are TRBV7-6 and TRBJ1-3; tentative D call: TRBD1 (6 bases). The CDR3 extends over 16 amino acids. V dropped 1 base and J dropped 2 bases, with 12 bases sitting between them. CDR1 is SGHVS and CDR2 is FNYEAQ in the germline V gene. The CDR3 loop is CASSLGQGRTGNTIYF. The CDR3 nucleotides read TGTGCCAGCAGCTTAGGTCAGGGGCGGACTGGAAACACCATATATTTT.

This clone was observed a single time. V usage is TRBV6-4 and J usage is TRBJ1-2, with D tentatively TRBD1 (5 bases). Trimming left V 4 bases short and J 5 bases short, with 11 bases between. The CDR3 runs to 13 residues. Germline loops: CDR1 MRHNA, CDR2 SNTAGT. The CDR3: CASSGDGGYGYTF. CDR3 bases: TGTGCCAGCAGTGGAGACGGGGGGTATGGCTACACCTTC.

The chain joins TRBV5-1 to TRBJ2-5; 12 bases line up with TRBD1. Losses at the gene ends were 4 bases for V and 3 bases for J; bases not matched to a gene: 7. Per germline, CDR1 SGHRS and CDR2 YFSETQ. The CDR3 loop spans 16 amino acids. Here the CDR3 DNA reads TGCGCCAGCAGCAGCGGGGGACAGGGGGCTGAAGAGACCCAGTACTTC. It codes for CASSSGGQGAEETQYF.

The V call is TRBV6-5, the J call TRBJ1-1; 7 bases line up with TRBD1. Per germline, CDR1 MNHEY and CDR2 SVGAGI. V shed 7 bases, J shed 3 bases, and the junction held 8 bases outside the gene matches. This CDR3 is built from 14 residues. This CDR3 reads CASTLDRWDTEAFF. The DNA of the CDR3 is TGTGCCAGCACCCTGGACAGGTGGGACACTGAAGCTTTCTTT.

The rearrangement joins TRBV7-9 to TRBJ1-1; TRBD1 might be the D (5 bases). Trimming stripped 2 bases from V and 0 bases from J, with 7 bases between. Per germline, CDR1 SEHNR and CDR2 FQNEAQ (reference sequence). This CDR3 contains 14 residues. The CDR3 region is CASSLRGMNTEAFF. Here the CDR3 DNA reads TGTGCCAGCAGCTTAAGGGGTATGAACACTGAAGCTTTCTTT.

V gene TRBV28 combines with J gene TRBJ1-3; 8 positions agree with TRBD1. CDR3 length: 15 residues. Germline-derived CDR1 and CDR2 are MDHEN and SYDVKM. Trimming at V came to 6 bases and at J to 3 bases, leaving 7 bases not matched to a gene. The DNA of the CDR3 is TGTGCCAGCAGCACAGGGGGACGAAATGGAAACACCATATATTTT. Translated: CASSTGGRNGNTIYF.

In DNA form, the CDR3 reads TGTGCCAGTAGTATAATGATGGGGGATGAGCAGTTCTTC. Translating it yields CASSIMMGDEQFF. The rearrangement joins TRBV19 to TRBJ2-1; D could derive from TRBD1 or TRBD2 (5 bases each). With 2 bases removed from V and 8 bases from J, the gap between germline ends came to 10 bases. Germline V lookup: CDR1 LNHDA, CDR2 SQIVND (reference sequence). The CDR3 extends over 13 amino acids.

The rearrangement links TRBV5-4 to TRBJ1-1, with D unclear. The CDR3 loop spans 15 amino acids. Trimming removed 4 bases from V and 1 base from J, with 14 bases in between. Germline V lookup: CDR1 SGHNT, CDR2 YYREEE (reference sequence). The CDR3 spells CASSIQTTRNTEAFF. In DNA form, the CDR3 reads TGTGCCAGCAGCATTCAGACAACCAGGAACACTGAAGCTTTCTTT.

The rearrangement links TRBV7-8 to TRBJ1-2; 8 positions agree with TRBD1. With 1 base clipped from V and 1 base from J, the junction kept 8 bases outside the gene matches. The length of the CDR3 is 17 residues. Germline lookup yields CDR1 SGHVS and CDR2 FQNEAQ. The DNA of the CDR3 is TGTGCCAGCAGCTTAGGTCGGGACAGGATTAATAACTATGGCTACACCTTC. Translated: CASSLGRDRINNYGYTF.

The chain links TRBV13 to TRBJ2-7; D perhaps matches TRBD1 (5 bases). This CDR3 is built from 14 residues. Germline V gene lookup returns CDR1 PRHDT and CDR2 FYEKMQ (reference sequence). Trimming took off 2 bases at V and 5 bases at J, with 13 bases between the two ends. CDR3 sequence: CASSLLAGNDEQYF. The CDR3 DNA reads as TGTGCCAGCAGCTTACTCGCAGGGAACGACGAGCAGTACTTC.

The J gene is TRBJ2-7, the V gene TRBV5-1; D ambiguous. V was trimmed by 1 base and J by 2 bases, leaving 7 bases between them. The CDR3 loop spans 13 amino acids. Germline V CDR1 and CDR2: SGHRS, YFSETQ. The CDR3 DNA reads as TGCGCCAGCAGCTTGCCGCCAGCCTACGAGCAGTACTTC. It specifies CASSLPPAYEQYF.

The chain couples TRBV7-9 to TRBJ1-3, with D possibly matching TRBD1 (6 bases). Germline V CDR1 and CDR2: SEHNR, FQNEAQ (reference sequence). V lost 11 bases and J 3 bases, leaving 17 bases between the germline ends. The CDR3 loop spans 14 amino acids. This CDR3 reads CASTGGLFGNTIYF. In DNA, the CDR3 is TGTGCCTCTACGGGGGGGCTGTTTGGAAACACCATATATTTT. Variable domain in full (rest from reference TRBV7-9 and TRBJ1-3): DTGVSQNPRHKITKRGQNVTFRCDPISEHNRLYWYRQTLGQGPEFLTYFQNEAQLEKSRLLSDRFSAERPKGSFSTLEIQRTEQGDSAMYLCASTGGLFGNTIYFGEGSWLTVV.

This clone was recorded once. Here the CDR3 reads CATSPGLGTEAFF. CDR3 nucleotide sequence: TGTGCCACCAGCCCGGGGTTGGGTACTGAAGCTTTCTTT. This rearrangement joins TRBV15 to TRBJ1-1; D gene uncertain. Germline V CDR1 and CDR2: LNHNV, YYDKDF (reference sequence). Trimming pared 5 bases from V and 5 bases from J, leaving 12 bases between. The CDR3 sequence is 13 residues long. Full variable domain (remainder filled in from reference TRBV15 and TRBJ1-1): DAMVIQNPRYQVTQFGKPVTLSCSQTLNHNVMYWYQQKSSQAPKLLFHYYDKDFNNEADTPDNFQSRRPNTSFCFLDIRSPGLGDTAMYLCATSPGLGTEAFFGQGTRLTVV.

V usage is TRBV10-3 and J usage is TRBJ1-3; the D is unclear. This CDR3 spans 13 amino acids. The germline V gene encodes CDR1 ENHRY and CDR2 SYGVKD. Trimming shortened V by 3 bases and J by 0 bases, and 3 bases separated the two germline ends. The CDR3 nucleotides read TGTGCCATCAGTGACGACTCTGGAAACACCATATATTTT. This codes for CAISDDSGNTIYF.

This chain joins TRBV2 and TRBJ1-5, with D unresolved. V lost 1 base and J lost 2, with 9 bases in between. The CDR3 loop spans 15 amino acids. CDR1 is SNHLY and CDR2 is FYNNEI in the germline V gene. The CDR3 DNA reads as TGTGCCAGCAGTGAAGAGAGTGGGGGCAATCAGCCCCAGCATTTT. Its translation: CASSEESGGNQPQHF.

CDR3 sequence reads: CASSLGSGYGYTF. As DNA, the CDR3 is TGTGCCAGCAGTTTGGGTTCTGGCTATGGCTACACCTTC. The V call is TRBV12-3 or TRBV12-4, the J call TRBJ1-2; no clear D gene. The V end lost 3 bases, the J end lost 4 bases, and 9 bases lay between the germline ends. This CDR3 has 13 amino acids.

The V call is TRBV28, the J call TRBJ2-7; D is ambiguous. The germline V and J ends were trimmed by 4 bases and 4 bases, with 11 bases remaining between them. This CDR3 spans 13 amino acids. Per the germline V gene, CDR1 is MDHEN and CDR2 is SYDVKM. The CDR3 is CASSSPNQYEQYF. The CDR3 coding sequence is TGTGCCAGCAGTTCTCCGAATCAATACGAGCAGTACTTC.

This clone was detected once. V and J are TRBV4-1 and TRBJ1-2, with D unresolved. Germline V gene sequence: CDR1 MGHRA, CDR2 YSYEKL. The CDR3 runs to 15 residues. Trimming took off 4 bases at V and 3 bases at J, with 15 bases between the two ends. The CDR3 DNA reads TGCGCCAGCAGCCCGGTAGGACGAGCGGACTATGGCTACACCTTC. Residues: CASSPVGRADYGYTF.